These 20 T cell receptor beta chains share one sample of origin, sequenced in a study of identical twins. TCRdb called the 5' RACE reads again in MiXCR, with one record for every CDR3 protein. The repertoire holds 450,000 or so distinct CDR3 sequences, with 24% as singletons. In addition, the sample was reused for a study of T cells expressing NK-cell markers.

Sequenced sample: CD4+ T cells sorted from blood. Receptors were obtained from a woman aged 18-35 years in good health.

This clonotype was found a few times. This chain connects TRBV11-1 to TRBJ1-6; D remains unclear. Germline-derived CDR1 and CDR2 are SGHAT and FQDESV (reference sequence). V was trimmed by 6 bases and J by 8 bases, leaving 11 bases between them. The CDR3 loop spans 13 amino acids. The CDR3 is CASRDYRDSPLHF. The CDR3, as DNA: TGTGCCAGCAGAGACTATCGGGATTCACCCCTCCACTTT.

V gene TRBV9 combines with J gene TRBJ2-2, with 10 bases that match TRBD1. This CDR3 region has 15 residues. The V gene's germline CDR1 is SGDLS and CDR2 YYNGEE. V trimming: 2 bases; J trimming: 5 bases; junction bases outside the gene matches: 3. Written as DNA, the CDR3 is TGTGCCAGCAGCGTCGACAGGGGGCGGACCGGGGAGCTGTTTTTT. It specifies CASSVDRGRTGELFF.

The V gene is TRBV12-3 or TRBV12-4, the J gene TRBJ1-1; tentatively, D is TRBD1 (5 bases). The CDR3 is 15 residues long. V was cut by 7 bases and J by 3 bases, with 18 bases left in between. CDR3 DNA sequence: TGTGCCAGCACCCCCCGAGGACACGGAGACACTGAAGCTTTCTTT. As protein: CASTPRGHGDTEAFF.

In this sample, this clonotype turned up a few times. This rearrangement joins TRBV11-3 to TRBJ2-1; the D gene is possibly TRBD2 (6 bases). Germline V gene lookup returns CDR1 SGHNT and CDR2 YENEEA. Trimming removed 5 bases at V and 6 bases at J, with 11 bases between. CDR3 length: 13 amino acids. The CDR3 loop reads CASSRSGLNEQFF. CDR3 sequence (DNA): TGTGCCAGCAGCCGTAGCGGCCTCAATGAGCAGTTCTTC. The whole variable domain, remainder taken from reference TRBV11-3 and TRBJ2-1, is EAGVVQSPRYKIIEKKQPVAFWCNPISGHNTLYWYLQNLGQGPELLIRYENEEAVDDSQLPKDRFSAERLKGVDSTLKIQPAELGDSAVYLCASSRSGLNEQFFGPGTRLTVL.

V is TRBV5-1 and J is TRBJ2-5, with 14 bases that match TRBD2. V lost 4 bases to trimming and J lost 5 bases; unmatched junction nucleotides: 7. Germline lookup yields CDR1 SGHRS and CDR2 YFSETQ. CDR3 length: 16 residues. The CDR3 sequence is CASSPGLAGEGETQYF. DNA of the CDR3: TGCGCCAGCAGCCCGGGACTAGCGGGAGAAGGGGAGACCCAGTACTTC.

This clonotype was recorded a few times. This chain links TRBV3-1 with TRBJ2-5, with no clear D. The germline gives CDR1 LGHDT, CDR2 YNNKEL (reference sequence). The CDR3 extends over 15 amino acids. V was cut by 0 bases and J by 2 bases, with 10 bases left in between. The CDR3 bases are TGTGCCAGCAGCCAAGAGGGTGACTCACAAGAGACCCAGTACTTC. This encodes CASSQEGDSQETQYF.

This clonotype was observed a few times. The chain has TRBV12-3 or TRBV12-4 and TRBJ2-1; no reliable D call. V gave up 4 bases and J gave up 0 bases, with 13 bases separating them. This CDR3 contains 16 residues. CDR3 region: CASSWHRRYSYNEQFF. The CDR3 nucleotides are TGTGCCAGCAGTTGGCACCGAAGGTACTCCTACAATGAGCAGTTCTTC.

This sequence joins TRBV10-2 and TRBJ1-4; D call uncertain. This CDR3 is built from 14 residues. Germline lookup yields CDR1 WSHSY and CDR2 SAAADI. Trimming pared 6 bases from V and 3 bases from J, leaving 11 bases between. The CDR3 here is CASRSVSPNEKLFF. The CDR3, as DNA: TGCGCCAGCAGGTCCGTCAGCCCTAATGAAAAACTGTTTTTT.

CDR3 protein: CASSPSARIYNEQFF. The CDR3 bases are TGTGCCAGCAGCCCCTCCGCCAGAATTTACAATGAGCAGTTCTTC. The chain recombines TRBV7-8 with TRBJ2-1; no firm D call. Germline CDR1 is SGHVS and CDR2 is FQNEAQ. The CDR3 has 15 amino acids. Trimming cost V 5 bases and J 4 bases, with 15 bases left between them.

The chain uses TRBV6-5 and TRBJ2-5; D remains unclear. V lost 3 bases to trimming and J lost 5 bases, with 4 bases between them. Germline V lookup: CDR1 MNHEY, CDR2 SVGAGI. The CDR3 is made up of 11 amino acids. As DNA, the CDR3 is TGTGCCAGCAGTTATATGGAGACCCAGTACTTC. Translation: CASSYMETQYF.

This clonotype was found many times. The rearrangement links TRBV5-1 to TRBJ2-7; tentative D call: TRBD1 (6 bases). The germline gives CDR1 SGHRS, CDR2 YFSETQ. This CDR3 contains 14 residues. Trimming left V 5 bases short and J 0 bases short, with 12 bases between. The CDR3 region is CASSLGQSSYEQYF. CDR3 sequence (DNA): TGCGCCAGCAGTTTAGGACAGTCCTCCTACGAGCAGTACTTC. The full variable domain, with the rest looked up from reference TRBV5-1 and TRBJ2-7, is KAGVTQTPRYLIKTRGQQVTLSCSPISGHRSVSWYQQTPGQGLQFLFEYFSETQRNKGNFPGRFSGRQFSNSRSEMNVSTLELGDSALYLCASSLGQSSYEQYFGPGTRLTVT.

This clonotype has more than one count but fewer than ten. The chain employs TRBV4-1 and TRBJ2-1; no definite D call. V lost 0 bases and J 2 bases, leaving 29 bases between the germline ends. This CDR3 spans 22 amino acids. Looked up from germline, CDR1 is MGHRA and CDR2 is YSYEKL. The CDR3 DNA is TGCGCCAGCAGCCAAGATCGTGTTGCGGTCCCGATTTACAATGGTCCCTACAATGAGCAGTTCTTC. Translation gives CASSQDRVAVPIYNGPYNEQFF.

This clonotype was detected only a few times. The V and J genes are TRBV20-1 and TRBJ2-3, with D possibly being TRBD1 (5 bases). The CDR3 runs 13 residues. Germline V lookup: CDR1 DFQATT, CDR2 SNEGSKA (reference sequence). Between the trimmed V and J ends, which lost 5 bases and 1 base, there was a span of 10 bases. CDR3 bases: TGCAGTGCTGACATCAGGGGCACAGATACGCAGTATTTT. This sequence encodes CSADIRGTDTQYF.

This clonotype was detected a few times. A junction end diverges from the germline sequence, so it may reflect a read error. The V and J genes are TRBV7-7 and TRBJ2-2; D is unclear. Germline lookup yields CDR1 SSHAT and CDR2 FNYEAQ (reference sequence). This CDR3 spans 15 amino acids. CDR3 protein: CASSPRHSNTGELFF. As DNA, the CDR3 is TGTGCTAGCAGCCCCCGACACTCGAACACCGGGGAGCTGTTTTTT.

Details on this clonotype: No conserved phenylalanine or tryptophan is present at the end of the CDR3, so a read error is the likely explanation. CDR3 residues: CASSANYRGSQRNEQFS. CDR3 sequence (DNA): TGCGCCAGCAGTGCAAACTATCGGGGAAGTCAAAGGAATGAGCAGTTCTCC. The chain carries TRBV10-1 and TRBJ2-1, with TRBD2 as a possible D gene (5 bases). V was trimmed by 4 bases and J by 7 bases, leaving 23 bases between them. CDR3 length: 17 residues. The germline CDR1 and CDR2 sequences are WNHNN and SYGVQD (reference sequence).

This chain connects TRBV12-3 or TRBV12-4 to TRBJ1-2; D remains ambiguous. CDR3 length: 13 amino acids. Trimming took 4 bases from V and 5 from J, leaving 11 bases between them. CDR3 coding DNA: TGTGCCAGCAGTTCTCGGCCGGGTTATGGCTACACCTTC. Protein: CASSSRPGYGYTF.

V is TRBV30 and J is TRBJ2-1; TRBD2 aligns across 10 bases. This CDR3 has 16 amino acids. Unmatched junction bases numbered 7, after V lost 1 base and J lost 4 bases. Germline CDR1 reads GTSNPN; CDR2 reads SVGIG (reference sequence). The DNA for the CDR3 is TGTGCCTGGAGTGGTGGTAGCGGGAGGTTATACAATGAGCAGTTCTTC. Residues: CAWSGGSGRLYNEQFF.

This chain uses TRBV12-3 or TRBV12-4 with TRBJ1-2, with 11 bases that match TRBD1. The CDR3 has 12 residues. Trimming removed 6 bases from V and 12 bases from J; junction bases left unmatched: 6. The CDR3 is CASSPGTGGHTF. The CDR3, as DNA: TGTGCCAGCAGCCCCGGGACAGGGGGTCACACCTTC.

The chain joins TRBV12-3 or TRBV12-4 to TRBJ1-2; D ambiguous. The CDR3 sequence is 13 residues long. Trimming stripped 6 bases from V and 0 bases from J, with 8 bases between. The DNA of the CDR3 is TGTGCCAGCAGCCCACAGCCTAACTATGGCTACACCTTC. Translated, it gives CASSPQPNYGYTF.

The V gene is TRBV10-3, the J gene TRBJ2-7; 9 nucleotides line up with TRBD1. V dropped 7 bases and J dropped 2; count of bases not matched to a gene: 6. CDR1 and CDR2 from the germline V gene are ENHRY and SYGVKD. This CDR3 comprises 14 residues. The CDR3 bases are TGTGCCATCACCCCGGGACAGGGCCCCTACGAGCAGTACTTC. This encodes CAITPGQGPYEQYF.